The T cell receptor beta chain described here comes from a study of T cell responses to AZD1222 COVID-19 vaccine. Sequencing was performed with immunoSEQ multiplex PCR; in TCRdb, only in-frame clones are kept and a portion is missing. The sample consists of roughly 180,000 clones, 85% to 95% of them appearing once. The CDR3 covers 15 residues. The J segment lost 5 bases and the V segment lost 3 bases, leaving 6 bases of the junction unmatched. Germline V gene lookup returns CDR1 LGHDT and CDR2 YNNKEL (reference sequence). This sample comprised peripheral blood, obtained 28 days after the second AZD1222 dose. This clonotype was sampled from an adult who received the AZD1222 COVID-19 vaccine. This chain connects TRBV3-1 (or the pseudogene TRBV3-2) to TRBJ2-7; 11 positions match TRBD2. CDR3 in amino acids: CASSHPLAGGHEQYF. CDR3 DNA sequence: TGTGCCAGCAGCCACCCCCTAGCGGGAGGCCACGAGCAGTACTTC.